This T cell receptor (beta chain) was found in a study of OX40 agonist ivuxolimab in advanced cancers. With respect to the entire study: Ivuxolimab was a fully human IgG2 agonistic monoclonal antibody targeting the costimulatory receptor OX40 (CD134). Intravenous ivuxolimab was administered to patients every 2 weeks at six dose levels: 0.01, 0.1, 0.3, 1.5, 3 and 10 mg/kg. Of the approximately 50 dose-escalation patients, hepatocellular carcinoma was present in approximately 20, melanoma in approximately 15, renal cell carcinoma in 9 and head and neck cancer in 9. The dose-escalation cohort was 80% to 90% male with a mean age of about 60 years, ranging from 23 to 79. Patients were allowed to have had prior anti-PD-1, anti-PD-L1 or anti-CTLA-4 therapy, and more than 35% of the dose-escalation patients had been treated with checkpoint inhibitors. Partial responses occurred in three dose-escalation patients, of whom one had hepatocellular carcinoma and two had cutaneous melanoma. The purpose of peripheral TCRbeta sequencing was to test whether ivuxolimab changed TCR sequence diversity and led to clonal T-cell expansion. The paper describes the monotherapy dose-escalation part (N of about 52 patients) of the phase I trial of ivuxolimab.

Genomic DNA was extracted from sorted cells for sequencing of the TCRbeta CDR3 region. The immunoSEQ Assay was used for sequencing of TCRbeta CDR3 regions. TCRdb carries this immuneACCESS record with in-frame sequences only. Its versions omit some clonotypes, under half of them owing to an unresolved V gene in the studies checked, with the rest unexplained. This sample is represented by fewer than 50,000 clones; approximately 80% of them were singletons. The ten largest make up roughly an eighth of the sample. Patients with autoimmune disease history or receiving systemic immunosuppression were excluded from the trial. Peripheral blood for TCR sequencing was drawn from every dose cohort at baseline, at cycle 4 day 1 and at cycle 7 day 1. Samples came from an open-label, multicenter, first-in-human phase I dose-escalation trial of ivuxolimab. Adults with locally advanced or metastatic head and neck squamous cell, hepatocellular, melanoma or renal cell carcinoma were enrolled in the trial. Before TCR sequencing, CD4+ and CD8+ T cells were separately sorted from peripheral blood.

In the case of this clone: Its antigen target is currently unknown. No base quality values were provided; no much bigger clone lies one nucleotide off.

Unmatched junction bases come to 4, with V trimmed by 4 bases and J by 1 base. CDR1 and CDR2 are drawn from the germline V gene: SGDLS, YYNGEE. The CDR3 measures 15 amino acids from cysteine to phenylalanine. The retained sequence is limited to the CDR3, 45 bases, with the frame set at the first base. Results and caveats for the whole study, not just this receptor: Low levels of normalized T-cell clonal expansion were also seen in some patients who did not respond. The antigen specificity of the peripheral T cells that underwent clonal expansion was not determined. Clonal expansion of both CD4+ and CD8+ blood T cells was observed from baseline to week 6 at doses 0.1 to 3.0 mg/kg. After ivuxolimab, expanded clones were on average more numerous among CD8+ T cells than among CD4+ T cells. In the 0.1-3.0 mg/kg groups, partial responders were among the patients with the lowest normalized peripheral clonal expansion, particularly in CD8+ T cells.

The clonotype originates from an adult with an advanced solid tumor such as melanoma, head and neck, liver or kidney cancer. Sample: CD4+ or CD8+ T cells sorted from blood, taken in a trial of the OX40 agonist ivuxolimab. The chain was built from TRBV9 and TRBJ2-1; TRBD1 lines up with 8 middle nucleotides. The sequence in DNA is TGTGCCAGCAGCCCGGGACAGGCTTCCTACAATGAGCAGTTCTTC. Its protein product is CASSPGQASYNEQFF.